What follows are 30 T cell receptor beta chains derived from one specimen sequenced in a study of shared clonotypes between healthy human individuals. The data were produced by immunoSEQ multiplex PCR, yet TCRdb's version contains in-frame clones alone and is incomplete. This repertoire shows a few million clones, under 97% found once; its top ten account for around 0.13%. The material sequenced was naive CD4+ T cells sorted from blood. Noted subset: CD45RA+ positively selected. The receptors derive from a man aged 18 to 29 in good health.

The V call is TRBV30, the J call TRBJ2-5; D may be TRBD1 (5 bases). The CDR3 extends over 13 amino acids. CDR1 and CDR2 (germline): GTSNPN, SVGIG (reference sequence). The V end lost 2 bases, the J end lost 1 base, and 8 bases lay between the germline ends. CDR3 nucleotides: TGTGCCTGGAGTACGCAGGGCCAAGAGACCCAGTACTTC. This encodes CAWSTQGQETQYF.

The genes are TRBV19 and TRBJ1-6; unclear D gene. This CDR3 is built from 16 residues. Germline V gene lookup returns CDR1 LNHDA and CDR2 SQIVND (reference sequence). V was pared by 6 bases and J by 0 bases, with 12 bases between. The DNA for the CDR3 is TGTGCCAGTAGGGACGTCGGCAGCTCCTATAATTCACCCCTCCACTTT. Translation: CASRDVGSSYNSPLHF.

DNA for the CDR3: TGTGCCAGCAGGCCCCCCGGACAGGGGGGAGATACGCAGTATTTT. Amino acids: CASRPPGQGGDTQYF. V and J are TRBV2 and TRBJ2-3; TRBD1 agrees at 10 bases. The CDR3 length is 15 residues. V lost 6 bases and J lost 5; bases outside the gene matches: 8. CDR1 and CDR2 from the germline V gene are SNHLY and FYNNEI. Filled out from reference TRBV2 and TRBJ2-3, the complete variable domain reads EPEVTQTPSHQVTQMGQEVILRCVPISNHLYFYWYRQILGQKVEFLVSFYNNEISEKSEIFDDQFSVERPDGSNFTLKIRSTKLEDSAMYFCASRPPGQGGDTQYFGPGTRLTVL.

CDR3 region: CASSGIGGAGYNEQFF. DNA for the CDR3: TGTGCCAGCAGTGGCATCGGGGGGGCAGGTTACAATGAGCAGTTCTTC. This chain links TRBV6-1 with TRBJ2-1; TRBD2 aligns across 8 bases. V dropped 4 bases and J dropped 4; count of bases not matched to a gene: 9. Germline lookup yields CDR1 MNHNS and CDR2 SASEGT. The CDR3 length is 16 residues.

The rearrangement uses TRBV27 and TRBJ2-1, with 13 bases that match TRBD2. CDR3 length equals 14 residues. Germline CDR1 and CDR2: MNHEY and SMNVEV (reference sequence). V was pared by 7 bases and J by 6 bases, with 3 bases of the junction left unmatched. The DNA for the CDR3 is TGTGCCAGCATATGGACTAGCGGGAGCAATGAGCAGTTCTTC. Translated: CASIWTSGSNEQFF.

The rearrangement links TRBV11-2 to TRBJ2-3; the match to TRBD2 covers 10 bases. There are 15 residues in the CDR3. With 1 base clipped from V and 4 bases from J, the junction kept 2 bases outside the gene matches. CDR1 and CDR2 (germline): SGHAT, FQNNGV. The CDR3 DNA reads as TGTGCCAGCAGCTTAGTTGGACTAGCGGCAGATACGCAGTATTTT. Its translation is CASSLVGLAADTQYF.

The chain links TRBV6-1 to TRBJ2-7; 14 bases are a match to TRBD2. V dropped 4 bases and J dropped 4; count of bases not matched to a gene: 9. CDR1 and CDR2 (germline): MNHNS, SASEGT. The CDR3 is made up of 17 amino acids. The CDR3 protein is CASSGMGTSGGLYEQYF. The CDR3 DNA is TGTGCCAGCAGTGGAATGGGGACTAGCGGGGGTCTATACGAGCAGTACTTC.

V and J are TRBV4-2 and TRBJ1-1; no definite D call. Germline V gene lookup returns CDR1 LGHNA and CDR2 YNFKEQ. The CDR3 consists of 14 residues. Trimming took 0 bases from V and 8 from J, leaving 13 bases between them. CDR3 loop: CASSQDKWTGEAFF. The CDR3 coding sequence is TGTGCCAGCAGCCAAGATAAATGGACGGGGGAAGCTTTCTTT.

In its sample, this clone was seen once. This chain joins TRBV30 and TRBJ2-3; D uncertain. The length of the CDR3 is 12 residues. V lost 5 bases to trimming and J lost 5 bases, with 11 bases between them. From germline, CDR1 is GTSNPN and CDR2 SVGIG (reference sequence). The CDR3 is CAWALNRDTQYF. The CDR3 region has the DNA TGTGCCTGGGCACTAAATAGAGATACGCAGTATTTT.

The CDR3 DNA follows: TGTGCCATCAGTGAGTCGGCTGGAGCTTTCTTT. Amino acid sequence: CAISESAGAFF. The chain uses TRBV10-3 and TRBJ1-1; no firm D call. V gave up 0 bases and J gave up 10 bases, with 6 bases separating them. The length of the CDR3 is 11 residues. The germline V gene has CDR1 ENHRY and CDR2 SYGVKD.

This chain links TRBV6-5 with TRBJ2-1; 10 bases line up with TRBD2. CDR3 length equals 15 residues. The germline CDR1 and CDR2 sequences are MNHEY and SVGAGI. J was trimmed by 4 bases and V by 6 bases; bases with no gene match: 6. This CDR3 reads CASSRRTSGYNEQFF. CDR3 in DNA: TGTGCCAGCAGCCGCCGGACTAGCGGTTACAATGAGCAGTTCTTC.

The genes are TRBV4-3 and TRBJ2-7, with TRBD2 identical over 12 bases. This CDR3 is 17 amino acids long. Germline-derived CDR1 and CDR2 are LGHNA and YSLEER. V was clipped by 1 base and J by 5 bases; unmatched bases: 9. CDR3 DNA sequence: TGCGCCAGCAGCCAAGTAACTAGCGGGAGGAAGTCCCACGAGCAGTACTTC. Its translation: CASSQVTSGRKSHEQYF.

The J gene is TRBJ2-1, the V gene TRBV5-4; 8 bases agree with TRBD2. The CDR3 has 14 residues. V shed 3 bases and J 4 bases; nucleotides not matched to a gene: 3. Looked up from germline, CDR1 is SGHNT and CDR2 is YYREEE (reference sequence). CDR3 bases: TGTGCCAGCAGCTCAACTAGCGGATACAATGAGCAGTTCTTC. Its translation is CASSSTSGYNEQFF.

The CDR3 DNA reads TGTGCCAGCAGTTCTACACTGCCCTATGGCTACACCTTC. This encodes CASSSTLPYGYTF. The V call is TRBV28, the J call TRBJ1-2, with unresolved D. The CDR3 length is 13 residues. The germline gives CDR1 MDHEN, CDR2 SYDVKM. Trimming shortened V by 4 bases and J by 4 bases, and 10 bases separated the two germline ends.

This chain connects TRBV28 to TRBJ1-1, with 12 bases identical to TRBD1. The CDR3 is 18 amino acids. After removal of 3 bases from V and 1 base from J, the junction contained 9 bases not matched to a gene. Germline CDR1 MDHEN, CDR2 SYDVKM. CDR3 in DNA: TGTGCCAGCAGTTTGGGGACAGGGGGCGCCGGGGAGAACACTGAAGCTTTCTTT. As protein: CASSLGTGGAGENTEAFF.

V is TRBV7-8 and J is TRBJ2-1; 7 bases map to TRBD1. Germline V gene data show CDR1 as SGHVS and CDR2 as FQNEAQ. With 5 bases clipped from V and 7 bases from J, the junction kept 14 bases outside the gene matches. This CDR3 has 16 residues. CDR3 protein: CASSPRARGNANEQFF. Written as DNA, the CDR3 is TGTGCCAGCAGCCCGAGGGCCAGGGGGAATGCAAATGAGCAGTTCTTC.

The rearrangement uses TRBV4-1 and TRBJ2-3, with D possibly being TRBD2 (6 bases). Germline CDR1 is MGHRA and CDR2 is YSYEKL. V was pared by 0 bases and J by 2 bases, with 9 bases between. The length of the CDR3 is 15 residues. DNA of the CDR3: TGCGCCAGCAGCCAAGACGGGACTCACACAGATACGCAGTATTTT. This encodes CASSQDGTHTDTQYF.

This clone was seen only once. The chain couples TRBV6-4 to TRBJ1-6; 7 nucleotides line up with TRBD1. Germline loops: CDR1 MRHNA, CDR2 SNTAGT. The CDR3 sequence is 15 residues long. V trimming: 3 bases; J trimming: 11 bases; junction bases outside the gene matches: 10. CDR3 DNA sequence: TGTGCCAGCAGTGAATTAGGACAGGCTTTAACACCCCTCCACTTT. This sequence encodes CASSELGQALTPLHF.

Here the CDR3 DNA reads TGTGCCAGCAGTTTCGGGTCACAGGGACTAGAATCACCCCTCCACTTT. It yields the protein CASSFGSQGLESPLHF. The V gene is TRBV7-9, the J gene TRBJ1-6, with D possibly matching TRBD1 (6 bases). The length of the CDR3 is 16 residues. Germline CDR1 is SEHNR and CDR2 is FQNEAQ (reference sequence). Trimming stripped 6 bases from V and 10 bases from J, with 22 bases between.

The genes are TRBV28 and TRBJ1-6; TRBD1 might be the D (6 bases). Germline loops: CDR1 MDHEN, CDR2 SYDVKM. This CDR3 region has 16 residues. The ends were cut back, 3 bases at V and 10 bases at J, with 19 bases in the middle. The CDR3 bases are TGTGCCAGCAGTTTTCAAAGGGGGGGCTCTCAGTCACCCCTCCACTTT. Its translation: CASSFQRGGSQSPLHF.

The chain joins TRBV6-1 to TRBJ1-2; no firm D call. This CDR3 spans 15 amino acids. Trimming stripped 5 bases from V and 4 bases from J, with 17 bases between. Germline V gives CDR1 MNHNS, CDR2 SASEGT. Here the CDR3 DNA reads TGTGCCAGCAGTCCAGGACGCCCGGAGGGCTATGGCTACACCTTC. It translates to CASSPGRPEGYGYTF.

The chain recombines TRBV6-1 with TRBJ1-5; unclear D gene. V was cut by 1 base and J by 5 bases, with 9 bases left in between. In germline, CDR1 is MNHNS, CDR2 SASEGT. The CDR3 loop spans 14 amino acids. CDR3 loop: CASSEVGGHQPQHF. CDR3 nucleotides: TGTGCCAGCAGTGAAGTCGGAGGCCATCAGCCCCAGCATTTT.

The chain combines TRBV5-1 with TRBJ2-2; perhaps TRBD1 as D (5 bases). The CDR3 runs 16 residues. Trimming pared 0 bases from V and 0 bases from J, leaving 9 bases between. Germline values: CDR1 SGHRS, CDR2 YFSETQ. The CDR3, as DNA: TGCGCCAGCAGCTTGGAGACAGTTTCGAACACCGGGGAGCTGTTTTTT. Protein sequence: CASSLETVSNTGELFF. The whole variable domain, filled in from reference TRBV5-1 and TRBJ2-2, reads KAGVTQTPRYLIKTRGQQVTLSCSPISGHRSVSWYQQTPGQGLQFLFEYFSETQRNKGNFPGRFSGRQFSNSRSEMNVSTLELGDSALYLCASSLETVSNTGELFFGEGSRLTVL.

This chain links TRBV29-1 with TRBJ2-2; D remains unclear. The CDR3 sequence is 14 residues long. Germline V CDR1 and CDR2: SQVTM, ANQGSEA. V lost 3 bases and J 0 bases, leaving 8 bases between the germline ends. The CDR3 is CSVEEISNTGELFF. The DNA of the CDR3 is TGCAGCGTTGAGGAGATTTCGAACACCGGGGAGCTGTTTTTT.

On this clone: This sample includes further DNA sequences coding for the same CDR3. The rearrangement uses TRBV11-2 and TRBJ2-7; 11 bases map to TRBD1. The CDR3 extends over 14 amino acids. V shed 5 bases and J 3 bases; nucleotides not matched to a gene: 3. Germline V lookup: CDR1 SGHAT, CDR2 FQNNGV. CDR3 coding DNA: TGTGCCAGCAGCATTGGGACAGGGGGCTACGAGCAGTACTTC. Its protein product is CASSIGTGGYEQYF.

Written as DNA, the CDR3 is TGTGCCAGCAGTTCGGCAGGGGTGAGAGCCAAAAACATTCAGTACTTC. It codes for CASSSAGVRAKNIQYF. The J gene is TRBJ2-4, the V gene TRBV27, with a tentative D call TRBD1 (6 bases). The V gene lost 4 bases and the J gene lost 0 bases, with 13 bases spanning the gap. CDR3 length equals 16 residues. CDR1 MNHEY and CDR2 SMNVEV come from the germline V gene (reference sequence).

V is TRBV7-9 and J is TRBJ1-6; the match to TRBD1 covers 8 bases. The CDR3 is 16 residues long. The V gene end was trimmed by 4 bases and the J gene end by 9 bases; junction bases not matched to a gene: 11. Germline lookup yields CDR1 SEHNR and CDR2 FQNEAQ (reference sequence). The CDR3 loop reads CASSSTLRGPGSPLHF. CDR3 coding DNA: TGTGCCAGCAGCTCTACCCTCAGGGGGCCGGGTTCACCCCTCCACTTT.

The chain has TRBV18 and TRBJ2-7, with TRBD2 matching 8 bases. J was trimmed by 4 bases and V by 3 bases; bases with no gene match: 11. This CDR3 comprises 16 residues. CDR1 and CDR2 (germline): KGHSH, LQKENI. CDR3 amino acids: CASSPPVGSGIYEQYF. CDR3 coding DNA: TGTGCCAGCTCACCCCCTGTGGGTAGCGGGATTTACGAGCAGTACTTC.

Of note for this clone: Other nucleotide sequences from this sample produce the same CDR3. The rearrangement uses TRBV30 and TRBJ2-7; unclear D gene. V gave up 0 bases and J gave up 2 bases, with 8 bases separating them. There are 13 residues in the CDR3. The germline V gene encodes CDR1 GTSNPN and CDR2 SVGIG (reference sequence). The CDR3 here is CAWSVPPTYEQYF. CDR3 nucleotide sequence: TGTGCCTGGAGTGTACCCCCAACCTACGAGCAGTACTTC.

The chain recombines TRBV7-2 with TRBJ1-5; 8 bases match TRBD1. Per the germline V gene, CDR1 is SGHTA and CDR2 is FQGNSA. The CDR3 totals 15 residues. The V gene end was trimmed by 5 bases and the J gene end by 6 bases; junction bases not matched to a gene: 9. The CDR3 DNA reads TGTGCCAGCAGCCTCCAGGGGGCCGAGGGTCAGCCCCAGCATTTT. Amino acids: CASSLQGAEGQPQHF.